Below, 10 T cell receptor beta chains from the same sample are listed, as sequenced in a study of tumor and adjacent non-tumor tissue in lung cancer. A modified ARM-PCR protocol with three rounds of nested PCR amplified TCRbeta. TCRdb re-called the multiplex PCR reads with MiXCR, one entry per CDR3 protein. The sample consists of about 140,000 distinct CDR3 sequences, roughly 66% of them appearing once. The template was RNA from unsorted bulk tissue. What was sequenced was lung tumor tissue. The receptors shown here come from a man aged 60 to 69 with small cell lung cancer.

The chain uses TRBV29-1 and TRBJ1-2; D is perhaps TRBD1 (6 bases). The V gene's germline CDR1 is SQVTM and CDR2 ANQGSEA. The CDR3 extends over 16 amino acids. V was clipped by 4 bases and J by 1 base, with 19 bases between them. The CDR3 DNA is TGCAGCGTTGGACAGGTTGAGGGCTATGGTAACTATGGCTACACCTTC. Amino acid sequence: CSVGQVEGYGNYGYTF.

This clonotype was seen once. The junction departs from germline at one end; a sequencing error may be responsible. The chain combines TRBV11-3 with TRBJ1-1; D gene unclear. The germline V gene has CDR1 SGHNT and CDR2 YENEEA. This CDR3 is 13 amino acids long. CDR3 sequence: CASRSEGGTGAFF. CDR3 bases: TGTGCCAGCAGGTCCGAAGGTGGCACTGGAGCTTTCTTT.

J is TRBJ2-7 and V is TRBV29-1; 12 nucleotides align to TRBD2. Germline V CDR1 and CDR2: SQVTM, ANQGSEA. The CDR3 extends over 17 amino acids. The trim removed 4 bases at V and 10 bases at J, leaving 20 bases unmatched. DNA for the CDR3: TGCAGCGTTGTATGGCTAGCGGGAGGGCCAAATTCGGGCGAACAGTACTTC. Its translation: CSVVWLAGGPNSGEQYF.

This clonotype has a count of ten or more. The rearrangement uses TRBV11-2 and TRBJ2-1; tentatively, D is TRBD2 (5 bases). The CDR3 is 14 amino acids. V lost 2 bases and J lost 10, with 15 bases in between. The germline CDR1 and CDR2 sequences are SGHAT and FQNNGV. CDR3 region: CASSLRVALPEQFF. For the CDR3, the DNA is TGTGCCAGCAGCTTAAGAGTAGCGCTACCCGAGCAGTTCTTC. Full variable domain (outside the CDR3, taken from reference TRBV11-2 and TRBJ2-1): EAGVAQSPRYKIIEKRQSVAFWCNPISGHATLYWYQQILGQGPKLLIQFQNNGVVDDSQLPKDRFSAERLKGVDSTLKIQPAKLEDSAVYLCASSLRVALPEQFFGPGTRLTVL.

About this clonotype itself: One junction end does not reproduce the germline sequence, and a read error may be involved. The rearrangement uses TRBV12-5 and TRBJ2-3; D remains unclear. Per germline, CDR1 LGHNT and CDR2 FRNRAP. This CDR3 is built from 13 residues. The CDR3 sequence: CDSGFPSTDTQYF. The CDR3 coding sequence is TGTGATAGTGGTTTTCCTAGCACAGATACGCAGTATTTT.

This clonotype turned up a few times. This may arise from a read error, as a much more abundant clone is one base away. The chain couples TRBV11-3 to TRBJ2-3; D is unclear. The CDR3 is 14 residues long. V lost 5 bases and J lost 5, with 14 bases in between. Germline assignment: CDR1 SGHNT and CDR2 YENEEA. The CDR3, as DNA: TGTGCCAGCAGCAGGTTAGGGCGGATAGATACGCAGTATTTT. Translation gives CASSRLGRIDTQYF.

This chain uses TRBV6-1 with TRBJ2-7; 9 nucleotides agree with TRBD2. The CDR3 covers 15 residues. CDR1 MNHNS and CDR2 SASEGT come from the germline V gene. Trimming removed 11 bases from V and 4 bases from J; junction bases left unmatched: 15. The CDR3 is CACMTSGSYSYEQYF. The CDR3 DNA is TGTGCCTGCATGACTAGCGGCAGTTACTCATACGAGCAGTACTTC.

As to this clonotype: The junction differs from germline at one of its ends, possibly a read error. The CDR3 loop reads CASSDVPGRGRSSEANVLTF. The CDR3 DNA follows: TGTGCCAGCAGTGACGTCCCGGGACGGGGTAGAAGTTCTGAGGCCAACGTCCTGACTTTC. V and J are TRBV6-1 and TRBJ2-6; D is tentatively TRBD1 or TRBD2 (5 bases each). Germline CDR1 is MNHNS and CDR2 is SASEGT. The CDR3 contains 20 residues.

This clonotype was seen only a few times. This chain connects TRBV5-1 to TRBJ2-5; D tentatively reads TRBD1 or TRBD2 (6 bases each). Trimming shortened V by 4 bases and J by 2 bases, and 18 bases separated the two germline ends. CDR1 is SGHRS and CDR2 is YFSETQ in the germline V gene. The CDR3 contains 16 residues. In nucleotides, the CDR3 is TGCGCCAGCAGCCCGGGGTCCCGGGGGCCTCAAGAGACCCAGTACTTC. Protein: CASSPGSRGPQETQYF.

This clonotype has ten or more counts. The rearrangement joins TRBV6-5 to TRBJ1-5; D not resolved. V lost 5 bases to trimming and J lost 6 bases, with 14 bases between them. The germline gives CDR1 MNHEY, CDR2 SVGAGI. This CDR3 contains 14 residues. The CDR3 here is CASSPHEGGQPQHF. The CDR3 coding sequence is TGTGCCAGCAGTCCTCATGAGGGCGGTCAGCCCCAGCATTTT.